This T cell receptor beta chain was sequenced during a study of T cell changes during pregnancy in multiple sclerosis. Sequencing used immunoSEQ multiplex PCR; TCRdb keeps in-frame clones, though not all of them. This table has around 36,000 clones, more than 90% appearing once. Trimming cost V 0 bases and J 3 bases; bases outside gene matches: 5. The CDR3 has 16 residues. The germline CDR1 and CDR2 sequences are MGHRA and YSYEKL. The chain links TRBV4-1 to TRBJ2-3, with 8 bases lining up with TRBD2. The sequence came from a female donor with multiple sclerosis, enrolled in a pregnancy study. Sequencing was performed on peripheral blood, taken before pregnancy. DNA for the CDR3: TGCGCCAGCAGCCAAGATTCGGGAGGGCTGACAGATACGCAGTATTTT. This codes for CASSQDSGGLTDTQYF.